This T cell receptor beta chain was recorded in a study of shared clonotypes between healthy human individuals. Study results and caveats: Sharing of clonotypes among donors was expected to vary with sequencing depth.

Of note for this clone: Its antigen remains unidentified.

It was CD45RO-negative cells, positively selected for CCR7, that made up naive CD8 cells, with terminally differentiated effector memory CD45RA+ cells excluded. V was cut by 5 bases and J by 8 bases, with 10 bases left in between. Germline V lookup: CDR1 MNHEY, CDR2 SMNVEV (reference sequence). The CDR3 has 12 amino acids. Genomic DNA (from each subset) was split evenly across several immunoSEQ plates. The protocol was immunoSEQ multiplex PCR, while the TCRdb copy is restricted to in-frame clones and leaves out a portion. The sample has a few million clones, 90% to 95% seen once; the top ten hold approximately 1.7%.

The chain couples TRBV27 to TRBJ2-1; no reliable D call. This TCR was recovered from a man aged 18 to 30 in good health. Some clones in this sample may be carry-over from other donors' samples. Material: naive CD8+ T cells from PBMCs. The CDR3 sequence: CASSARPDEQFF. In DNA, the CDR3 is TGTGCCAGCAGTGCCCGACCGGATGAGCAGTTCTTC.